The 21 T cell receptor beta chains in this list originate from one sample, sequenced in a study of blood T cell repertoires in COVID-19. Repertoires were generated with immunoSEQ multiplex PCR, while TCRdb's copy carries only in-frame clones and drops some. The table lists fewer than 250,000 clones, about nine tenths of them singletons. The sequenced sample was peripheral blood. The receptor set was obtained from a man in his forties with acute or convalescent COVID-19.

The CDR3 bases are TGTGCCAGCAGTTCCGGACAGGGAGGATTGAGCAATCAGCCCCAGCATTTT. It is translated as CASSSGQGGLSNQPQHF. This chain connects TRBV2 to TRBJ1-5; 8 bases fit TRBD1. Germline V gene sequence: CDR1 SNHLY, CDR2 FYNNEI. This CDR3 is built from 17 residues. J lost 1 base, V lost 5 bases, and 10 bases had no gene match.

This chain uses TRBV19 with TRBJ2-2, with D possibly TRBD1 on 5 matching bases. Germline CDR1 and CDR2: LNHDA and SQIVND (reference sequence). Deletions cut 2 bases from V and 3 bases from J, with 10 bases between. The CDR3 has 15 residues. DNA for the CDR3: TGTGCCAGTAGTATACCAGGGCTAGACACCGGGGAGCTGTTTTTT. Translating it yields CASSIPGLDTGELFF.

The chain carries TRBV9 and TRBJ1-4; tentatively, D is TRBD1 (5 bases). The germline V gene has CDR1 SGDLS and CDR2 YYNGEE. V lost 0 bases, J lost 6 bases, and 9 bases lay in between. The CDR3 is 14 residues long. The CDR3, as DNA: TGTGCCAGCAGCGTAGAGGGGAGGGATGAAAAACTGTTTTTT. Its translation: CASSVEGRDEKLFF.

The V and J genes are TRBV2 and TRBJ2-3, with 12 bases matching TRBD2. V was pared by 4 bases and J by 13 bases, with 3 bases of the junction left unmatched. The germline CDR1 and CDR2 sequences are SNHLY and FYNNEI. The CDR3 consists of 12 residues. For the CDR3, the DNA is TGTGCCAGCAGTGGGACTAGCGGGGTGGAGTATTTT. It specifies CASSGTSGVEYF.

The chain uses TRBV7-2 and TRBJ2-7, with 9 bases matching TRBD1. The junction had 5 bases not matched to a gene; V was cut back by 2 bases and J by 0 bases. In germline, CDR1 is SGHTA, CDR2 FQGNSA. The CDR3 contains 16 residues. The CDR3 protein is CASSLNPTGGSYEQYF. The DNA of the CDR3 is TGTGCCAGCAGCTTAAATCCGACAGGGGGCTCCTACGAGCAGTACTTC.

This clone showed up just once. This chain connects TRBV19 to TRBJ2-7; D possibly corresponds to TRBD2 (5 bases). Trimming took 7 bases from V and 6 from J, leaving 10 bases between them. The CDR3 is made up of 11 amino acids. CDR1 is LNHDA and CDR2 is SQIVND in the germline V gene (reference sequence). CDR3 loop: CASIEGIEQYF. The DNA of the CDR3 is TGTGCCAGTATAGAGGGTATCGAGCAGTACTTC.

J is TRBJ2-6 and V is TRBV19; tentative D call: TRBD1 (6 bases). The CDR3 runs 16 residues. The germline gives CDR1 LNHDA, CDR2 SQIVND (reference sequence). With 3 bases removed from V and 2 bases from J, the gap between germline ends came to 11 bases. CDR3 sequence reads: CASSISGTTGANVLTF. The DNA of the CDR3 is TGTGCCAGTAGTATTTCGGGGACAACTGGGGCCAACGTCCTGACTTTC.

The chain has TRBV4-3 and TRBJ2-2; 9 nucleotides align to TRBD1. J gave up 5 bases and V 1 base, and 5 bases lay outside the gene matches. The CDR3 has 16 amino acids. In germline, CDR1 is LGHNA, CDR2 YSLEER. CDR3 DNA: TGCGCCAGCAGCCAAGCGGGACAGGGATTAACCGGGGAGCTGTTTTTT. Translation: CASSQAGQGLTGELFF.

V and J are TRBV18 and TRBJ1-3; 7 positions match TRBD1. This CDR3 is 16 amino acids long. Germline assignment: CDR1 KGHSH and CDR2 LQKENI. J was trimmed by 0 bases and V by 3 bases; bases with no gene match: 5. The DNA of the CDR3 is TGTGCCAGCTCACCGTCTTCAGGGGGCTCTGGAAACACCATATATTTT. Amino acid sequence: CASSPSSGGSGNTIYF.

This chain links TRBV2 with TRBJ2-4; TRBD1 agrees at 9 bases. Germline loops: CDR1 SNHLY, CDR2 FYNNEI. V dropped 9 bases and J dropped 1; count of bases not matched to a gene: 1. This CDR3 contains 13 residues. CDR3 nucleotides: TGTGCCAGAGGACAGGGGGCCAAAAACATTCAGTACTTC. It translates to CARGQGAKNIQYF.

This sequence joins TRBV30 and TRBJ2-7; 9 bases map to TRBD2. The CDR3 sequence is 16 residues long. The germline gives CDR1 GTSNPN, CDR2 SVGIG (reference sequence). Germline trimming cut 0 bases from V and 5 bases from J; bases unmatched to any gene: 11. CDR3 sequence (DNA): TGTGCCTGGAGTGTCTTTAGGGGACTAGCCCTGGACGAGCAGTACTTC. It specifies CAWSVFRGLALDEQYF.

The rearrangement links TRBV5-6 to TRBJ2-7; 7 nucleotides agree with TRBD1. The CDR3 is 15 amino acids. CDR1 and CDR2 from the germline V gene are SGHDT and YYEEEE. Trimming took 0 bases from V and 2 from J; bases not matched to a gene: 5. The CDR3 reads CASSLVTGWTYEQYF. The CDR3 nucleotides are TGTGCCAGCAGCTTGGTGACAGGGTGGACCTACGAGCAGTACTTC.

This chain links TRBV14 with TRBJ2-1, with D perhaps TRBD2 (7 bases). Germline loops: CDR1 SGHDN, CDR2 FVKESK. The CDR3 runs 15 residues. V lost 3 bases, J lost 0 bases, and 9 bases lay in between. For the CDR3, the DNA is TGTGCCAGCAGCCAGGGGGGGGCCTCCTACAATGAGCAGTTCTTC. Protein sequence: CASSQGGASYNEQFF.

This clone was seen just once. The chain is built from TRBV5-4 and TRBJ2-1; TRBD2 matches at 7 bases. Per germline, CDR1 SGHNT and CDR2 YYREEE (reference sequence). V trimming: 4 bases; J trimming: 8 bases; junction bases outside the gene matches: 3. The CDR3 covers 12 residues. The CDR3 protein is CASSGAGDEQFF. CDR3 nucleotide sequence: TGTGCCAGCAGCGGGGCGGGGGATGAGCAGTTCTTC.

The count of this clone is one. The chain employs TRBV27 and TRBJ2-6; D perhaps matches TRBD1 (6 bases). This CDR3 is 17 amino acids long. Germline CDR1 and CDR2: MNHEY and SMNVEV (reference sequence). Trimming stripped 4 bases from V and 0 bases from J, with 13 bases between. CDR3 residues: CASSSGDGFSGANVLTF. The CDR3 nucleotides are TGTGCCAGCAGTTCAGGGGACGGCTTCTCTGGGGCCAACGTCCTGACTTTC. The full variable domain, in which reference TRBV27 and TRBJ2-6 provide the parts outside the CDR3, is EAQVTQNPRYLITVTGKKLTVTCSQNMNHEYMSWYRQDPGLGLRQIYYSMNVEVTDKGDVPEGYKVSRKEKRNFPLILESPSPNQTSLYFCASSSGDGFSGANVLTFGAGSRLTVL.

CDR3 region: CASSRWDRNEKLFF. CDR3 nucleotide sequence: TGTGCCAGTAGTCGTTGGGACAGGAATGAAAAACTGTTTTTT. The rearrangement joins TRBV19 to TRBJ1-4, with TRBD1 identical over 8 bases. In germline, CDR1 is LNHDA, CDR2 SQIVND (reference sequence). This CDR3 is built from 14 residues. The V gene end was trimmed by 5 bases and the J gene end by 5 bases; junction bases not matched to a gene: 4.

The chain uses TRBV6-2 or TRBV6-3 and TRBJ1-2, with 9 nucleotides matching TRBD1. CDR1 is MNHEY, CDR2 SVGEGT, per germline. Unmatched junction bases numbered 6, after V lost 2 bases and J lost 5 bases. The CDR3 consists of 15 residues. The chain's CDR3 is CASSYRTGATYGYTF. In DNA form, the CDR3 reads TGTGCCAGCAGTTACCGGACAGGGGCGACTTATGGCTACACCTTC.

The J gene is TRBJ1-5, the V gene TRBV29-1; D is undetermined. This CDR3 spans 14 amino acids. V was clipped by 6 bases and J by 1 base, with 13 bases between them. Germline V gene data show CDR1 as SQVTM and CDR2 as ANQGSEA. The CDR3 loop is CSVFDRESNQPQHF. The CDR3 DNA follows: TGCAGCGTGTTTGACCGGGAAAGCAATCAGCCCCAGCATTTT.

This sequence joins TRBV19 and TRBJ1-2; 9 bases fit TRBD1. The CDR3 contains 15 residues. V trimming: 5 bases; J trimming: 8 bases; junction bases outside the gene matches: 12. CDR1 and CDR2 (germline): LNHDA, SQIVND (reference sequence). As DNA, the CDR3 is TGTGCCAGTAGTTCGAACGGACAGGGGATCTGGGGCTACACCTTC. It specifies CASSSNGQGIWGYTF.

In this sample, this clone turned up once. This sequence joins TRBV3-1 (or the pseudogene TRBV3-2) and TRBJ2-7; perhaps TRBD2 as D (5 bases). V was clipped by 8 bases and J by 3 bases, with 11 bases between them. CDR1 is LGHDT and CDR2 is YNNKEL in the germline V gene (reference sequence). This CDR3 comprises 12 residues. The CDR3 sequence: CASSDRDYEQYF. The CDR3 coding sequence is TGTGCCAGCTCGGACCGGGACTACGAGCAGTACTTC.

The sample holds a few counts of this clone. The V and J genes are TRBV11-2 and TRBJ2-7; D may be TRBD1 (5 bases). This CDR3 is built from 14 residues. V was cut by 4 bases and J by 7 bases, with 17 bases left in between. Germline V gene data show CDR1 as SGHAT and CDR2 as FQNNGV. CDR3 nucleotide sequence: TGTGCCAGCAGCTCGTCAGGGAATCGTCGGGAGCAGTACTTC. Translated, it gives CASSSSGNRREQYF. The variable domain in full, with the rest retrieved from reference TRBV11-2 and TRBJ2-7, is EAGVAQSPRYKIIEKRQSVAFWCNPISGHATLYWYQQILGQGPKLLIQFQNNGVVDDSQLPKDRFSAERLKGVDSTLKIQPAKLEDSAVYLCASSSSGNRREQYFGPGTRLTVT.